Listed below are T cell receptor beta chains from one sample, sequenced in a study of cytomegalovirus exposure and HLA in healthy donors. Assay: immunoSEQ multiplex PCR; the TCRdb copy retains only in-frame clones and omits some. Among some 120,000 clones listed, 82% were seen once. The sample was PBMCs. The receptor set was obtained from a male donor in good health and CMV-seropositive. Each CDR3 is given with its conserved first and last residue. The D gene is left open where the match is weak. The size of a clone is reported for some rows only, either as once, few or many, or as a class for expanded clones.

.	.	TRBV19	TRBJ1-5	CASSESGGARNQPQHF	TGTGCCAGTAGTGAAAGCGGGGGGGCGCGCAATCAGCCCCAGCATTTT
.	few	TRBV29-1	TRBJ2-7	CSVVEQDIASYEQYF	TGCAGCGTGGTGGAACAGGATATAGCCTCCTACGAGCAGTACTTC
TRBD1	once	TRBV29-1	TRBJ2-3	CSVDREGQGSTQYF	TGCAGCGTTGACCGAGAGGGACAGGGGAGTACGCAGTATTTT
.	.	TRBV18	TRBJ1-2	CASSPPSLPNYGYTF	TGTGCCAGCTCACCACCGTCTCTCCCTAACTATGGCTACACCTTC
TRBD1	.	TRBV28	TRBJ1-2	CASSLRTGGDYGYTF	TGTGCCAGCAGTCTCCGGACAGGGGGCGACTATGGCTACACCTTC
.	few	TRBV11-1	TRBJ2-1	CASSLEGWDNEQFF	TGTGCCAGCAGCTTAGAGGGGTGGGACAATGAGCAGTTCTTC
.	few	TRBV29-1	TRBJ2-7	CSVDTDYEQYF	TGCAGCGTTGATACAGACTACGAGCAGTACTTC
.	few	TRBV27	TRBJ2-3	CASGGTFTDTQYF	TGTGCCAGCGGGGGCACCTTCACAGATACGCAGTATTTT
.	.	TRBV5-1	TRBJ2-2	CASSFSQNTGELFF	TGCGCCAGCAGCTTCAGTCAGAACACCGGGGAGCTGTTTTTT
.	.	TRBV6-4	TRBJ2-1	CASSDRGINIDEQFF	TGTGCCAGCAGTGACCGAGGGATTAATATCGATGAGCAGTTCTTC
.	.	TRBV7-9	TRBJ2-1	CASSTRTVRGAFF	TGTGCCAGCAGCACCAGGACGGTCCGGGGGGCGTTCTTC
.	.	TRBV27	TRBJ2-1	CASSFPDGSGLREQFF	TGTGCCAGCAGTTTTCCCGACGGGAGCGGTCTTCGTGAGCAGTTCTTC
TRBD2	.	TRBV6-1	TRBJ2-1	CASNPNSGSDGQFF	TGTGCCAGCAATCCCAATAGCGGGAGCGATGGGCAGTTCTTC
TRBD2	.	TRBV7-2	TRBJ2-7	CASSPSGDSYEQYF	TGTGCCAGCAGCCCTAGCGGGGACTCCTACGAGCAGTACTTC
TRBD1	.	TRBV4-2	TRBJ1-3	CASSLSLTGSGNTIYF	TGTGCCAGCAGCTTATCCCTGACAGGGAGCGGAAACACCATATATTTT
.	.	TRBV28	TRBJ2-1	CASSLSSVISKNEQFF	TGTGCCAGCAGTTTATCTTCAGTTATATCAAAAAATGAGCAGTTCTTC
.	.	TRBV15	TRBJ2-7	CATSREYGTRYEQYF	TGTGCCACCAGCAGAGAGTACGGGACTCGGTACGAGCAGTACTTC
TRBD2	.	TRBV28	TRBJ2-6	CASSFETSGRANGLTF	TGTGCCAGCAGTTTCGAGACTAGCGGTAGGGCCAACGGCCTGACTTTC
TRBD2	few	TRBV7-3	TRBJ2-7	CASSQAGGTDEQYF	TGTGCCAGCAGCCAAGCGGGAGGAACCGACGAGCAGTACTTC
TRBD1	.	TRBV9	TRBJ2-3	CASSTRDRGFHF	TGTGCCAGCAGCACCCGGGACAGGGGATTCCATTTT
.	.	TRBV27	TRBJ2-7	CASSSQGAPYEQYF	TGTGCCAGCAGTTCCCAAGGGGCCCCCTACGAGCAGTACTTC
.	.	TRBV6-5	TRBJ2-4	CASSSPGLRNIQYF	TGTGCCAGCAGTTCTCCGGGACTTCGGAACATTCAGTACTTC
TRBD1	.	TRBV18	TRBJ2-5	CASSPGTGGETQYF	TGTGCCAGCTCACCCGGGACAGGGGGTGAGACCCAGTACTTC
.	.	TRBV7-9	TRBJ1-2	CASSAAISTNYGYTF	TGTGCCAGCAGCGCCGCTATCTCAACGAACTATGGCTACACCTTC
TRBD1	.	TRBV19	TRBJ1-2	CASSKTGSPGYTF	TGTGCCAGTAGCAAGACAGGGAGCCCTGGCTACACCTTC
.	.	TRBV18	TRBJ1-1	CASSPSATGTEAFF	TGTGCCAGCTCACCGTCCGCGACGGGCACTGAAGCTTTCTTT
TRBD1	once	TRBV7-9	TRBJ2-1	CASSSLGTGDYNEQFF	TGTGCCAGCAGCTCCCTCGGGACAGGAGATTACAATGAGCAGTTCTTC
TRBD1	.	TRBV5-1	TRBJ2-7	CASSAGQAAYEQYF	TGCGCCAGCAGCGCCGGACAGGCCGCCTACGAGCAGTACTTC
TRBD1	.	TRBV14	TRBJ2-4	CASSDRDRGNIQYF	TGTGCCAGCAGCGACCGAGACAGGGGAAACATTCAGTACTTC
.	.	TRBV21-1	TRBJ2-7	CASRQGYSYEQYF	TGTGCCAGCAGACAGGGGTACTCCTACGAGCAGTACTTC
TRBD1	.	TRBV29-1	TRBJ2-1	CSVVRAGGDNEQFF	TGCAGCGTGGTCAGGGCAGGGGGTGACAATGAGCAGTTCTTC
TRBD2	once	TRBV5-4	TRBJ2-2	CASSATSGTLNTGELFF	TGTGCCAGCAGCGCGACTAGCGGGACCTTGAACACCGGGGAGCTGTTTTTT
TRBD2	.	TRBV7-2	TRBJ2-7	CASRLRARELHEQYF	TGTGCCAGCAGGTTGAGGGCGCGGGAGCTCCACGAGCAGTACTTC
.	.	TRBV6-1	TRBJ2-1	CASSEDRGPGRVYNEQFF	TGTGCCAGCAGTGAAGACCGGGGTCCAGGCAGAGTATACAATGAGCAGTTCTTC
TRBD2	few	TRBV25-1	TRBJ2-1	CASKRTSGRGNEQFF	TGTGCCAGCAAACGGACTAGCGGGAGGGGAAATGAGCAGTTCTTC
TRBD2	.	TRBV6-6	TRBJ2-2	CASSYTSGANTGELFF	TGTGCCAGCAGTTACACTAGCGGGGCTAACACCGGGGAGCTGTTTTTT
.	.	TRBV30	TRBJ2-1	CASATAGEQFF	TGTGCTTCCGCTACGGCGGGAGAGCAGTTCTTC
.	few	TRBV5-5	TRBJ2-7	CASSLLLGGYEQYF	TGTGCCAGCAGCTTGCTGTTGGGGGGCTACGAGCAGTACTTC
TRBD2	.	TRBV28	TRBJ2-7	CASSKPREPLPYEQYF	TGTGCCAGCAGTAAACCGCGGGAGCCCCTTCCCTACGAGCAGTACTTC
.	once	TRBV14	TRBJ2-3	CASNKLKGGVPTDTQYF	TGTGCCAGCAATAAACTAAAAGGGGGGGTCCCCACAGATACGCAGTATTTT
.	.	TRBV9	TRBJ2-7	CASSASGGGSSYEQYF	TGTGCCAGCAGCGCTTCTGGAGGGGGCTCCTCCTACGAGCAGTACTTC
TRBD1	.	TRBV5-1	TRBJ2-5	CASSLRQGRQETQYF	TGCGCCAGCAGCTTGAGACAGGGAAGGCAAGAGACCCAGTACTTC
TRBD1	few	TRBV29-1	TRBJ1-3	CSVDLTGAGNTIYF	TGCAGCGTTGACCTGACAGGGGCTGGAAACACCATATATTTT
.	.	TRBV15	TRBJ2-3	CATSTLSGYGPDTQYF	TGTGCCACCAGCACCCTAAGCGGGTATGGCCCAGATACGCAGTATTTT
.	.	TRBV6-5	TRBJ1-2	CASLSTVNYGYTF	TGTGCCAGCCTCTCGACAGTCAACTATGGCTACACCTTC